This T cell receptor (beta chain) was recorded in a study of beta chain features in type 1 diabetes. Whole-study context: Healthy donors and patients had similar age, gender and cell yields.

CDR3 size: 13 residues. The germline gives CDR1 SQVTM, CDR2 ANQGSEA. The single heparinised draw taken from each donor contained around 120 mL of blood on average. Isolated RNA was reverse transcribed in full, so expressed TCRB transcripts were sequenced. Profiled with immunoSEQ multiplex PCR; TCRdb holds only in-frame clones, not every one. The profile shows 600,000 to 750,000 clones, around an eighth of them singletons. On this clone itself: Its cognate antigen is unknown.

Study-level points and caveats: Type 1 diabetes patients had moderately but significantly shorter TCRB CDR3s in all four CD4+ subsets. In patients and controls equally, PCR might favor templates that are shorter. TCRB repertoires of naive, central memory and Treg cells appeared more similar among patients than among healthy donors.

This sequence originates from a man aged 30-40 years with type 1 diabetes. This rearrangement joins TRBV29-1 to TRBJ1-2; D possibly corresponds to TRBD1 (6 bases). Sequences were obtained from naive CD4+ T cells from blood. The CDR3 loop reads CSEGEVALGGYTF. The CDR3 coding sequence is TGCAGTGAGGGGGAGGTCGCGCTGGGAGGCTACACCTTC.